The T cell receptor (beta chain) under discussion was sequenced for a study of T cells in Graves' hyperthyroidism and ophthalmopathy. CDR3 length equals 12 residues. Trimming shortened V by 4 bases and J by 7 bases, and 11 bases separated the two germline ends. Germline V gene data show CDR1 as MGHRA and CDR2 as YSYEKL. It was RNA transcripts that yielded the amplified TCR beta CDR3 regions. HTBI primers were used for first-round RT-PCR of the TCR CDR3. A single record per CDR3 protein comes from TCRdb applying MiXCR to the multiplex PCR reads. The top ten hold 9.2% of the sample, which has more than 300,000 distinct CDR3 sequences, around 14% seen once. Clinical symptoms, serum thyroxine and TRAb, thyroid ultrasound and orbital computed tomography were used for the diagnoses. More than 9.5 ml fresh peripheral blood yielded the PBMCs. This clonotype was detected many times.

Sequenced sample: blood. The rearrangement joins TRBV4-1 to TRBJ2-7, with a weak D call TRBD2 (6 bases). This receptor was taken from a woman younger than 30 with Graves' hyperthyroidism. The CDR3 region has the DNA TGCGCCAGCAGCCCAGAGGAGGGGGAGCAGTACTTC. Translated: CASSPEEGEQYF.